Below, 25 T cell receptor beta chains from the same sample are listed, as sequenced in a study of cytomegalovirus exposure and HLA in healthy donors. Use of 60 Vbeta and 13 Jbeta primers characterized the PCR. Sequenced by immunoSEQ multiplex PCR; TCRdb stores in-frame clones only, minus some. In the table there are approximately 160,000 clones, about 80% of which are singletons. The sample consisted of PBMCs. Receptors originate from a girl under 18 in good health and CMV-seropositive.

CDR3 DNA: TGTGCCAGTAGTATAGCGTACAGGGGGCGCACCGGGGAGCTGTTTTTT. Translating gives CASSIAYRGRTGELFF. The V gene is TRBV19, the J gene TRBJ2-2; 9 nucleotides agree with TRBD1. Germline loops: CDR1 LNHDA, CDR2 SQIVND (reference sequence). Trimming cost V 1 base and J 4 bases; bases outside gene matches: 4. The CDR3 is made up of 16 amino acids.

This clone was seen just once. The chain employs TRBV28 and TRBJ2-3; 9 bases fit TRBD2. This CDR3 has 14 residues. Germline-derived CDR1 and CDR2 are MDHEN and SYDVKM. J gave up 7 bases and V 2 bases, and 4 bases lay outside the gene matches. CDR3 sequence: CASSLAGGPNTQYF. In DNA, the CDR3 is TGTGCCAGCAGTTTAGCGGGGGGGCCAAATACGCAGTATTTT.

This clone was counted between two and nine times. This chain links TRBV28 with TRBJ2-3, with a possible D match to TRBD2 (6 bases). Germline-derived CDR1 and CDR2 are MDHEN and SYDVKM. The CDR3 spans 19 residues. Trimming cost V 3 bases and J 4 bases, with 26 bases left between them. CDR3 region: CASSFPPRGSIKRADTQYF. The CDR3 DNA is TGTGCCAGCAGTTTCCCCCCCCGGGGGTCGATTAAGAGGGCAGATACGCAGTATTTT.

This clone was observed once. The chain uses TRBV9 and TRBJ1-1, with D hard to call. Trimming stripped 2 bases from V and 1 base from J, with 15 bases between. The CDR3 has 16 amino acids. Germline assignment: CDR1 SGDLS and CDR2 YYNGEE. This chain's CDR3 is CASSVGTGFPNTEAFF. The CDR3 coding sequence is TGTGCCAGCAGCGTGGGTACCGGGTTCCCGAACACTGAAGCTTTCTTT.

As to this clone: The sample carries other DNA sequences with the same CDR3. The chain links TRBV10-3 to TRBJ2-1; possible D gene TRBD2, 6 bases. Trimming took 9 bases from V and 6 from J, leaving 15 bases between them. From germline, CDR1 is ENHRY and CDR2 SYGVKD. The CDR3 extends over 13 amino acids. CDR3 amino acids: CAIRDSLGNEQFF. The CDR3 nucleotides read TGTGCCATTAGGGACTCCCTGGGCAATGAGCAGTTCTTC.

The V gene is TRBV29-1, the J gene TRBJ2-2; a weak D match, TRBD1 (5 bases). In germline, CDR1 is SQVTM, CDR2 ANQGSEA. This CDR3 has 14 residues. Trimming stripped 6 bases from V and 1 base from J, with 12 bases between. The CDR3, as DNA: TGCAGCGTCCCCAGGGCCTTGAACACCGGGGAGCTGTTTTTT. Its translation: CSVPRALNTGELFF.

This clone occurred once. The chain carries TRBV2 and TRBJ2-2; D possibly corresponds to TRBD2 (5 bases). The V gene's germline CDR1 is SNHLY and CDR2 FYNNEI. The CDR3 extends over 17 amino acids. Trimming removed 7 bases at V and 0 bases at J, with 18 bases between. CDR3 in amino acids: CASTHGRQRANTGELFF. In nucleotides, the CDR3 is TGTGCCAGCACTCATGGGCGGCAGAGGGCGAACACCGGGGAGCTGTTTTTT.

The rearrangement joins TRBV7-2 to TRBJ2-5, with 7 bases matching TRBD1. This CDR3 is 14 amino acids long. V shed 1 base and J 5 bases; nucleotides not matched to a gene: 4. From germline, CDR1 is SGHTA and CDR2 FQGNSA. CDR3 sequence: CASSLDYRGETQYF. The CDR3 DNA follows: TGTGCCAGCAGCTTAGATTACAGGGGTGAGACCCAGTACTTC.

The J gene is TRBJ1-5, the V gene TRBV10-3; maybe TRBD1 (6 bases). Germline CDR1 and CDR2: ENHRY and SYGVKD. The CDR3 sequence is 13 residues long. Trimming took off 2 bases at V and 9 bases at J, with 11 bases between the two ends. In DNA form, the CDR3 reads TGTGCCATCAGTGAGGGGGGCATCCGGCCCCAGCATTTT. This translates into CAISEGGIRPQHF.

Details on this clone: At one of its ends the junction is not consistent with the germline gene, which may arise from a read error. In DNA, the CDR3 is TGTGCTAGCAGCCCGGACAGGGGCCCACCGATCAATGAAAAACTGTTTTTT. Translated: CASSPDRGPPINEKLFF. J is TRBJ1-4 and V is TRBV7-7, with 9 bases matching TRBD1. This CDR3 has 17 residues. CDR1 and CDR2 (germline): SSHAT, FNYEAQ (reference sequence). The full variable domain, rest sourced from reference TRBV7-7 and TRBJ1-4, is GAGVSQSPRYKVTKRGQDVTLRCDPISSHATLYWYQQALGQGPEFLTYFNYEAQPDKSGLPSDRFSAERPEGSISTLTIQRTEQRDSAMYRCASSPDRGPPINEKLFFGSGTQLSVL.

The chain uses TRBV5-1 and TRBJ2-3, with TRBD2 as a possible D gene (6 bases). Germline values: CDR1 SGHRS, CDR2 YFSETQ. The CDR3 is made up of 17 amino acids. Trimming stripped 4 bases from V and 4 bases from J, with 22 bases between. The CDR3 DNA reads TGCGCCAGCAGCCTGGACCGGGGGAGCGGAGGGGCAGATACGCAGTATTTT. Protein: CASSLDRGSGGADTQYF.

This clone was found once. V and J are TRBV27 and TRBJ2-2; TRBD1 matches 7 bases. The junction had 8 bases not matched to a gene; V was cut back by 6 bases and J by 7 bases. Germline V gives CDR1 MNHEY, CDR2 SMNVEV (reference sequence). This CDR3 comprises 14 residues. The CDR3 DNA reads as TGTGCCAGCAGACCGACAGGGCTAATCGGGGAGCTGTTTTTT. As protein: CASRPTGLIGELFF.

This sequence joins TRBV27 and TRBJ1-5; TRBD1 might be the D (6 bases). Germline-derived CDR1 and CDR2 are MNHEY and SMNVEV (reference sequence). Trimming left V 4 bases short and J 9 bases short, with 25 bases between. The CDR3 spans 17 residues. The DNA of the CDR3 is TGTGCCAGCAGTTCAAAAAAACAGGGTAAAGTCGTTTGGCCCCAGCATTTT. It yields the protein CASSSKKQGKVVWPQHF.

The chain links TRBV5-4 to TRBJ2-5; 8 bases align to TRBD1. Germline CDR1 reads SGHNT; CDR2 reads YYREEE (reference sequence). This CDR3 region has 13 residues. V trimming: 2 bases; J trimming: 10 bases; junction bases outside the gene matches: 7. Here the CDR3 reads CASSFDRGGLQYF. The CDR3 DNA reads as TGTGCCAGCAGCTTCGACAGGGGAGGCCTCCAGTACTTC. The variable domain in full, completed from reference TRBV5-4 and TRBJ2-5, reads ETGVTQSPTHLIKTRGQQVTLRCSSQSGHNTVSWYQQALGQGPQFIFQYYREEENGRGNFPPRFSGLQFPNYSSELNVNALELDDSALYLCASSFDRGGLQYFGPGTRLLVL.

The CDR3 loop is CASELAGGPVPPQYF. The CDR3 DNA reads TGTGCCAGCGAATTAGCGGGAGGCCCTGTCCCCCCGCAGTATTTT. This chain joins TRBV28 and TRBJ2-3; 10 nucleotides agree with TRBD2. Germline CDR1 and CDR2: MDHEN and SYDVKM. Germline trimming cut 8 bases from V and 10 bases from J; bases unmatched to any gene: 15. CDR3 size: 15 residues.

The chain carries TRBV29-1 and TRBJ2-1; 11 bases are a match to TRBD2. The CDR3 is made up of 16 amino acids. J was trimmed by 1 base and V by 4 bases; bases with no gene match: 6. CDR1 and CDR2 from the germline V gene are SQVTM and ANQGSEA. The CDR3 loop reads CSVGSSGGGSYNEQFF. CDR3 nucleotide sequence: TGCAGCGTTGGTAGTAGCGGGGGGGGTTCCTACAATGAGCAGTTCTTC.

CDR3 sequence: CASSITGGPNTEAFF. The CDR3 coding sequence is TGTGCCAGTAGTATTACGGGAGGCCCGAACACTGAAGCTTTCTTT. The rearrangement links TRBV19 to TRBJ1-1; D is ambiguous. The V gene lost 3 bases and the J gene lost 1 base, with 12 bases spanning the gap. The CDR3 is 15 amino acids. CDR1 LNHDA and CDR2 SQIVND come from the germline V gene (reference sequence).

V usage is TRBV5-1 and J usage is TRBJ2-1, with TRBD2 matching 9 bases. There are 17 residues in the CDR3. The ends lost 5 bases at V and 1 base at J; junction bases unmatched: 10. Germline-derived CDR1 and CDR2 are SGHRS and YFSETQ. The CDR3 here is CASRFYSAGGSYNEQFF. The CDR3 region has the DNA TGCGCCAGCAGATTCTACAGTGCGGGAGGGTCCTACAATGAGCAGTTCTTC.

The V call is TRBV5-1, the J call TRBJ1-1; TRBD1 agrees at 8 bases. CDR1 is SGHRS, CDR2 YFSETQ, per germline. Trimming removed 4 bases from V and 4 bases from J; junction bases left unmatched: 3. This CDR3 is built from 13 residues. The CDR3 DNA sequence: TGCGCCAGCAGCCGGACAGGGATCACTGAAGCTTTCTTT. Translation: CASSRTGITEAFF.

The V gene is TRBV7-2, the J gene TRBJ1-3; D is unclear. This CDR3 region has 15 residues. V was pared by 4 bases and J by 1 base, with 11 bases between. From germline, CDR1 is SGHTA and CDR2 FQGNSA. CDR3: CASSSGSPSGNTIYF. The CDR3 DNA sequence: TGTGCCAGCAGCTCCGGGTCTCCATCTGGAAACACCATATATTTT.

This clone was counted a few times. The chain uses TRBV5-1 and TRBJ2-7; 9 bases fit TRBD1. Germline-derived CDR1 and CDR2 are SGHRS and YFSETQ. Trimming removed 4 bases from V and 3 bases from J; junction bases left unmatched: 5. The CDR3 has 14 residues. Here the CDR3 reads CASSRGGQGYEQYF. The CDR3 nucleotides are TGCGCCAGCAGCAGGGGGGGACAGGGCTACGAGCAGTACTTC. The full variable domain, in which reference TRBV5-1 and TRBJ2-7 provide the parts outside the CDR3, is KAGVTQTPRYLIKTRGQQVTLSCSPISGHRSVSWYQQTPGQGLQFLFEYFSETQRNKGNFPGRFSGRQFSNSRSEMNVSTLELGDSALYLCASSRGGQGYEQYFGPGTRLTVT.

Here the CDR3 DNA reads TGTGCCAGCAGTTCCCACGGGACTAGCGGGGGGGCCTACAATGAGCAGTTCTTC. As protein: CASSSHGTSGGAYNEQFF. This sequence joins TRBV27 and TRBJ2-1; TRBD2 agrees at 16 bases. Per the germline V gene, CDR1 is MNHEY and CDR2 is SMNVEV (reference sequence). Unmatched junction bases numbered 5, after V lost 4 bases and J lost 2 bases. This CDR3 spans 18 amino acids.

V gene TRBV5-6 combines with J gene TRBJ1-1; D gene unclear. Trimming stripped 10 bases from V and 1 base from J, with 14 bases between. Germline V gene data show CDR1 as SGHDT and CDR2 as YYEEEE. This CDR3 region has 13 residues. In DNA form, the CDR3 reads TGTGCCTCCGGCGGGGATGGGAACACTGAAGCTTTCTTT. Its protein is CASGGDGNTEAFF. The entire variable domain, with the rest obtained from reference TRBV5-6 and TRBJ1-1, is as follows: DAGVTQSPTHLIKTRGQQVTLRCSPKSGHDTVSWYQQALGQGPQFIFQYYEEEERQRGNFPDRFSGHQFPNYSSELNVNALLLGDSALYLCASGGDGNTEAFFGQGTRLTVV.

The chain joins TRBV2 to TRBJ2-7; 7 positions match TRBD1. This CDR3 has 13 residues. Germline loops: CDR1 SNHLY, CDR2 FYNNEI. J was trimmed by 3 bases and V by 5 bases; bases with no gene match: 4. CDR3 sequence (DNA): TGTGCCAGCAGTCGCAGACAGGGCTACGAGCAGTACTTC. Encoded protein: CASSRRQGYEQYF.

This chain links TRBV4-3 with TRBJ2-3, with D tentatively TRBD2 (6 bases). The germline V gene has CDR1 LGHNA and CDR2 YSLEER. The CDR3 sequence is 16 residues long. V lost 4 bases and J lost 0, with 14 bases in between. CDR3 loop: CASSRGLASSTDTQYF. For the CDR3, the DNA is TGCGCCAGCAGCCGGGGACTCGCCTCTAGCACAGATACGCAGTATTTT.